This TCR beta chain was documented in a study of T cell responses to AZD1222 COVID-19 vaccine. With regard to this clone: Its antigen is undetermined.

Clones were read by immunoSEQ multiplex PCR, and TCRdb kept only the in-frame ones, dropping some. This table has roughly 150,000 clones, roughly 85% appearing once. Pooled samples include second doses given at about 4 or 12 weeks. Whole-study results and caveats: Donors skewed white British and female; clonal diversity was possibly underestimated. Targets within unmutated variant regions were reportedly found for nearly half of spike-specific TCRs. Spike-wide vaccine-associated CD4 TCRs dominated at 160-218 and 743-854.

Per germline, CDR1 SGDLS and CDR2 YYNGEE. The ends were cut back, 0 bases at V and 6 bases at J, with 22 bases in the middle. This CDR3 spans 18 amino acids. This TCR was recovered from an adult who received the AZD1222 COVID-19 vaccine. This rearrangement joins TRBV9 to TRBJ2-1; either TRBD1 or TRBD2 may fit D (6 bases each). The sample consisted of peripheral blood, taken 28 days after the second AZD1222 dose. The CDR3, as DNA: TGTGCCAGCAGCGTAGGGAGAGGGGGGATCCGGGGCCGCAATGAGCAGTTCTTC. Encoded protein: CASSVGRGGIRGRNEQFF. The full variable domain, in which reference TRBV9 and TRBJ2-1 provide the parts outside the CDR3, is DSGVTQTPKHLITATGQRVTLRCSPRSGDLSVYWYQQSLDQGLQFLIQYYNGEERAKGNILERFSAQQFPDLHSELNLSSLELGDSALYFCASSVGRGGIRGRNEQFFGPGTRLTVL.